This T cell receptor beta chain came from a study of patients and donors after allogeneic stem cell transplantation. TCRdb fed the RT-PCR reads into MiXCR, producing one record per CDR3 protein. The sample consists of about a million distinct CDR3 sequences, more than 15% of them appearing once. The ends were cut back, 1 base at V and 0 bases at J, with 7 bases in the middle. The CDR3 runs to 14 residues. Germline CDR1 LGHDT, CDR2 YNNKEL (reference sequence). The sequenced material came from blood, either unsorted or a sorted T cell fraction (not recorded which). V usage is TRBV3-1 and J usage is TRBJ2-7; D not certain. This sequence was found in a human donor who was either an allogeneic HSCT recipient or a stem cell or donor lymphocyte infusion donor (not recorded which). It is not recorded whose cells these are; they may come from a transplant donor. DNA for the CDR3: TGTGCCAGCAGCCAAGGTCCGGCCTCCTACGAGCAGTACTTC. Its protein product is CASSQGPASYEQYF.